This T cell receptor beta chain appears in the sequencing data of a study of regulatory T cells in long-lasting Graves disease. Overall study: Under 3 months of antithyroid drugs had been taken by newly diagnosed Graves' patients.

A note on this clonotype: Its antigen is not known.

Relying on iRepertoire HTBI primers and Arm-PCR of CDR3 regions, the team built TCR beta libraries. A single record per CDR3 protein comes from TCRdb applying MiXCR to the multiplex PCR reads. The sample lists over 500,000 distinct CDR3 sequences; about 16% were seen once. Broader study findings: Whereas nearly 1,000 public clonotypes were shared by new patients, persistent patients shared more, at under 3,000. Favored gene segments in persistent disease were TRBV28, TRBJ1-2 and TRBJ2-5.

Time point of the sample: newly diagnosed GD, antithyroid drugs for less than 3 months. PBMCs provided the RNA from which the TCR library was made. CDR1 is MGHRA and CDR2 is YSYEKL in the germline V gene. The CDR3 totals 14 residues. V lost 3 bases to trimming and J lost 8 bases, with 14 bases between them. The sample was also reused in another study, on T cells in Graves' hyperthyroidism and ophthalmopathy.

Sequenced material: peripheral blood mononuclear cells (PBMCs), taken at new diagnosis, from a patient treated with antithyroid drugs. The chain has TRBV4-1 and TRBJ2-1, with D uncertain. The receptor's source is a man aged 18 to 29 with Graves disease. The CDR3 loop reads CASSQNLQVHEQFF. DNA for the CDR3: TGCGCCAGCAGCCAGAACCTACAAGTCCATGAGCAGTTCTTC.